The 32 T cell receptor beta chains below were found in one sample sequenced in a study of cytomegalovirus exposure and HLA in healthy donors. PCR involved 60 Vbeta and 13 Jbeta primers. Generated by immunoSEQ multiplex PCR, the TCRdb table keeps only in-frame clones and is missing some. The sample lists more than 95,000 clones; around 70% were seen once. The material sequenced was PBMCs. The receptors come from a man between 40 and 49 years old in good health and CMV-seronegative.

This clone appeared a single time. The V call is TRBV18, the J call TRBJ2-1; possible D gene TRBD2, 6 bases. Germline values: CDR1 KGHSH, CDR2 LQKENI. The V and J ends lost 3 bases and 3 bases respectively, with 9 bases between them. This CDR3 contains 14 residues. CDR3 nucleotides: TGTGCCAGCTCACCCCGGAGGGACTACAATGAGCAGTTCTTC. This encodes CASSPRRDYNEQFF. The full variable domain, its missing parts supplied by reference TRBV18 and TRBJ2-1, is NAGVMQNPRHLVRRRGQEARLRCSPMKGHSHVYWYRQLPEEGLKFMVYLQKENIIDESGMPKERFSAEFPKEGPSILRIQQVVRGDSAAYFCASSPRRDYNEQFFGPGTRLTVL.

The V and J genes are TRBV27 and TRBJ2-7, with a tentative D call TRBD1 (6 bases). CDR1 and CDR2 (germline): MNHEY, SMNVEV (reference sequence). This CDR3 spans 11 amino acids. V was trimmed by 6 bases and J by 3 bases, leaving 6 bases between them. The CDR3 sequence: CASRDSYEQYF. For the CDR3, the DNA is TGTGCCAGCAGGGACAGCTACGAGCAGTACTTC.

The chain is built from TRBV7-6 and TRBJ2-3; D ambiguous. Per the germline V gene, CDR1 is SGHVS and CDR2 is FNYEAQ. The CDR3 spans 17 residues. With 2 bases removed from V and 7 bases from J, the gap between germline ends came to 22 bases. The CDR3: CASSLKGVGPGPNTQYF. Written as DNA, the CDR3 is TGTGCCAGCAGCTTAAAAGGAGTTGGCCCCGGCCCGAATACGCAGTATTTT. Based on the CDR3 plus reference TRBV7-6 and TRBJ2-3, the full variable domain is GAGVSQSPRYKVTKRGQDVALRCDPISGHVSLYWYRQALGQGPEFLTYFNYEAQQDKSGLPNDRFSAERPEGSISTLTIQRTEQRDSAMYRCASSLKGVGPGPNTQYFGPGTRLTVL.

The genes are TRBV19 and TRBJ2-3; D remains unclear. The CDR3 length is 14 residues. Trimming pared 5 bases from V and 0 bases from J, leaving 9 bases between. The V gene's germline CDR1 is LNHDA and CDR2 SQIVND (reference sequence). CDR3 sequence reads: CASSPASSTDTQYF. The CDR3, as DNA: TGTGCCAGTAGTCCAGCGAGTAGCACAGATACGCAGTATTTT.

The chain employs TRBV18 and TRBJ2-7; D is perhaps TRBD2 (5 bases). The V end was cut by 4 bases, the J end by 3 bases, with 13 bases between. CDR1 and CDR2 from the germline V gene are KGHSH and LQKENI. There are 14 residues in the CDR3. CDR3 region: CASSQAPAGYEQYF. The CDR3 nucleotides are TGTGCCAGCTCACAAGCACCCGCGGGCTACGAGCAGTACTTC. The whole variable domain, filled in from reference TRBV18 and TRBJ2-7, reads NAGVMQNPRHLVRRRGQEARLRCSPMKGHSHVYWYRQLPEEGLKFMVYLQKENIIDESGMPKERFSAEFPKEGPSILRIQQVVRGDSAAYFCASSQAPAGYEQYFGPGTRLTVT.

The chain is built from TRBV18 and TRBJ2-1; a possible D gene is TRBD2 (7 bases). Trimming took 6 bases from V and 2 from J, leaving 23 bases between them. CDR3 length: 18 residues. CDR1 and CDR2 from the germline V gene are KGHSH and LQKENI. The CDR3, as DNA: TGTGCCAGCTCCCCCGAGGGGATGTCGGGGGGCGCCTACAATGAGCAGTTCTTC. This encodes CASSPEGMSGGAYNEQFF.

The genes are TRBV28 and TRBJ2-1, with TRBD2 as a possible D gene (7 bases). The CDR3 has 13 residues. Per germline, CDR1 MDHEN and CDR2 SYDVKM. V gave up 8 bases and J gave up 0 bases, with 8 bases separating them. CDR3 region: CASGGASYNEQFF. In nucleotides, the CDR3 is TGTGCCAGCGGGGGGGCCTCCTACAATGAGCAGTTCTTC.

CDR3 in amino acids: CASSLIRELPYEQYF. The CDR3, as DNA: TGTGCCAGCAGCTTGATCCGGGAACTACCCTACGAGCAGTACTTC. This chain uses TRBV7-4 with TRBJ2-7, with a possible D match to TRBD2 (5 bases). V gave up 3 bases and J gave up 2 bases, with 14 bases separating them. Germline V gives CDR1 SGHVT, CDR2 SQSDAQ. This CDR3 contains 15 residues.

This chain joins TRBV6-5 and TRBJ2-1, with 7 bases aligning to TRBD2. CDR3 length equals 13 residues. The V gene's germline CDR1 is MNHEY and CDR2 SVGAGI. V was clipped by 5 bases and J by 10 bases; unmatched bases: 8. For the CDR3, the DNA is TGTGCCAGCAGTCCGGGGGGTCCGTCGGAGCAGTTCTTC. It is translated as CASSPGGPSEQFF.

CDR3 sequence: CASSLTGHQETQYF. The DNA for the CDR3 is TGTGCCAGCAGCTTAACAGGGCACCAAGAGACCCAGTACTTC. The gene calls are TRBV5-6 and TRBJ2-5, with D possibly matching TRBD1 (6 bases). V lost 2 bases and J lost 0, with 8 bases in between. Germline values: CDR1 SGHDT, CDR2 YYEEEE. The CDR3 consists of 14 residues.

The chain couples TRBV27 to TRBJ2-7; D is possibly TRBD1 (5 bases). Germline CDR1 is MNHEY and CDR2 is SMNVEV (reference sequence). The CDR3 runs to 16 residues. Trimming cost V 5 bases and J 2 bases, with 19 bases left between them. CDR3 bases: TGTGCCAGCAGTCCGACATTGGCAGGGCAAACCTACGAGCAGTACTTC. Protein sequence: CASSPTLAGQTYEQYF.

This clone has a handful of counts. The V gene is TRBV2, the J gene TRBJ2-1; TRBD1 is a possible D gene (6 bases). The CDR3 covers 13 residues. V gave up 4 bases and J gave up 7 bases, with 11 bases separating them. The germline gives CDR1 SNHLY, CDR2 FYNNEI. This CDR3 is CASSGWTVNEQFF. The DNA for the CDR3 is TGTGCCAGCAGTGGATGGACAGTAAATGAGCAGTTCTTC. Combining the CDR3 with reference TRBV2 and TRBJ2-1 gives the whole variable domain EPEVTQTPSHQVTQMGQEVILRCVPISNHLYFYWYRQILGQKVEFLVSFYNNEISEKSEIFDDQFSVERPDGSNFTLKIRSTKLEDSAMYFCASSGWTVNEQFFGPGTRLTVL.

The chain carries TRBV27 and TRBJ2-7, with TRBD1 matching over 7 bases. Germline lookup yields CDR1 MNHEY and CDR2 SMNVEV (reference sequence). V gave up 6 bases and J gave up 0 bases; unmatched junction bases: 8. This CDR3 has 15 amino acids. CDR3: CASSSRDSFSYEQYF. CDR3 bases: TGTGCCAGCAGCTCCCGGGACAGCTTCTCCTACGAGCAGTACTTC.

The chain carries TRBV9 and TRBJ1-5; a possible D gene is TRBD1 (5 bases). With 2 bases removed from V and 3 bases from J, the gap between germline ends came to 9 bases. CDR1 is SGDLS and CDR2 is YYNGEE in the germline V gene. This CDR3 comprises 14 residues. CDR3 residues: CASSVTGNNQPQHF. Here the CDR3 DNA reads TGTGCCAGCAGCGTTACAGGAAACAATCAGCCCCAGCATTTT.

This sequence joins TRBV15 and TRBJ1-2; D unresolved. The germline V gene encodes CDR1 LNHNV and CDR2 YYDKDF (reference sequence). The CDR3 has 14 amino acids. V lost 1 base and J 2 bases, leaving 8 bases between the germline ends. The CDR3 reads CATSRVGENYGYTF. The DNA of the CDR3 is TGTGCCACCAGCAGAGTTGGAGAAAACTATGGCTACACCTTC.

This clone was seen only a few times. The chain has TRBV7-9 and TRBJ1-3; 10 positions agree with TRBD1. CDR3 size: 17 residues. Germline lookup yields CDR1 SEHNR and CDR2 FQNEAQ (reference sequence). J was trimmed by 8 bases and V by 5 bases; bases with no gene match: 15. CDR3 sequence reads: CASSGAGTGVLGDTIYF. The CDR3, as DNA: TGTGCCAGCAGCGGAGCCGGGACAGGGGTCTTGGGGGACACCATATATTTT. Full variable domain (remainder filled in from reference TRBV7-9 and TRBJ1-3): DTGVSQNPRHKITKRGQNVTFRCDPISEHNRLYWYRQTLGQGPEFLTYFQNEAQLEKSRLLSDRFSAERPKGSFSTLEIQRTEQGDSAMYLCASSGAGTGVLGDTIYFGEGSWLTVV.

The chain is built from TRBV27 and TRBJ1-3, with 8 nucleotides matching TRBD1. Germline lookup yields CDR1 MNHEY and CDR2 SMNVEV (reference sequence). Trimming removed 5 bases from V and 6 bases from J; junction bases left unmatched: 6. The CDR3 consists of 14 residues. This chain's CDR3 is CASSPTGGKNTIYF. The CDR3 DNA follows: TGTGCCAGCAGTCCCACAGGGGGTAAAAACACCATATATTTT.

V gene TRBV11-3 combines with J gene TRBJ2-1; 9 bases line up with TRBD2. With V trimmed by 1 base and J by 5 bases, 12 bases remained unmatched. The CDR3 has 18 amino acids. CDR1 is SGHNT and CDR2 is YENEEA in the germline V gene. The CDR3 loop is CASSLGGEGLAGNNEQFF. In DNA form, the CDR3 reads TGTGCCAGCAGCTTAGGGGGGGAGGGGCTAGCGGGAAACAATGAGCAGTTCTTC.

The genes are TRBV25-1 and TRBJ1-5, with 9 bases matching TRBD1. J gave up 4 bases and V 6 bases, and 4 bases lay outside the gene matches. The CDR3 has 14 amino acids. Germline loops: CDR1 MGHDK, CDR2 SYGVNS. CDR3 sequence: CASRKTGGNQPQHF. In DNA, the CDR3 is TGTGCCAGCAGGAAGACAGGGGGGAATCAGCCCCAGCATTTT.

The CDR3 nucleotides are TGTGCCAGCAGAGATAGCCGGGACAGAAAATCAACACCCCTCCACTTT. Its protein is CASRDSRDRKSTPLHF. The chain is built from TRBV7-9 and TRBJ1-6, with 7 bases that match TRBD1. Germline V gives CDR1 SEHNR, CDR2 FQNEAQ (reference sequence). There are 16 residues in the CDR3. With V trimmed by 6 bases and J by 11 bases, 16 bases remained unmatched. The full variable domain, completed using reference TRBV7-9 and TRBJ1-6, is DTGVSQNPRHKITKRGQNVTFRCDPISEHNRLYWYRQTLGQGPEFLTYFQNEAQLEKSRLLSDRFSAERPKGSFSTLEIQRTEQGDSAMYLCASRDSRDRKSTPLHFGNGTRLTVT.

V and J are TRBV4-2 and TRBJ2-7; TRBD1 aligns across 7 bases. The V and J ends lost 1 base and 4 bases, in that order; junction bases with no gene match: 4. CDR1 and CDR2 from the germline V gene are LGHNA and YNFKEQ. The CDR3 has 14 amino acids. As DNA, the CDR3 is TGTGCCAGCAGCCAAGTGGGGACAGAATACGAGCAGTACTTC. It translates to CASSQVGTEYEQYF.

This clone was detected only a few times. The rearrangement joins TRBV28 to TRBJ1-2, with D possibly matching TRBD1 (6 bases). This CDR3 comprises 15 residues. Germline-derived CDR1 and CDR2 are MDHEN and SYDVKM. V was clipped by 5 bases and J by 4 bases, with 17 bases between them. This CDR3 reads CASSQGHISGYGYTF. The DNA for the CDR3 is TGTGCCAGCAGTCAGGGACACATAAGCGGCTATGGCTACACCTTC.

V gene TRBV4-3 combines with J gene TRBJ1-1, with TRBD1 matching over 11 bases. The V gene's germline CDR1 is LGHNA and CDR2 YSLEER. J was trimmed by 5 bases and V by 5 bases; bases with no gene match: 7. This CDR3 has 15 amino acids. Written as DNA, the CDR3 is TGCGCCAGCAGCGATAGAGGGACAGGGGGGACTGAAGCTTTCTTT. It is translated as CASSDRGTGGTEAFF.

This rearrangement joins TRBV4-1 to TRBJ2-3, with TRBD2 identical over 8 bases. Germline loops: CDR1 MGHRA, CDR2 YSYEKL. The CDR3 consists of 16 residues. J lost 1 base, V lost 4 bases, and 7 bases had no gene match. CDR3: CASSPGGALRTDTQYF. CDR3 in DNA: TGCGCCAGCAGCCCCGGGGGGGCCCTTCGCACAGATACGCAGTATTTT.

This chain links TRBV5-4 with TRBJ2-3, with TRBD2 matching 10 bases. Germline values: CDR1 SGHNT, CDR2 YYREEE (reference sequence). V lost 4 bases, J lost 0 bases, and 2 bases stayed unmatched. There are 15 residues in the CDR3. The CDR3 spells CASSRTSGSTDTQYF. The CDR3 DNA follows: TGTGCCAGCAGCCGGACTAGCGGCAGCACAGATACGCAGTATTTT.

The chain is built from TRBV18 and TRBJ2-2; D is undetermined. CDR1 and CDR2 from the germline V gene are KGHSH and LQKENI. The V gene lost 4 bases and the J gene lost 3 bases, with 3 bases spanning the gap. This CDR3 contains 12 residues. The CDR3 sequence is CASSLDTGELFF. In DNA, the CDR3 is TGTGCCAGCTCACTCGACACCGGGGAGCTGTTTTTT.

This chain links TRBV5-4 with TRBJ1-1; 7 bases are shared with TRBD1. Germline CDR1 and CDR2: SGHNT and YYREEE (reference sequence). This CDR3 is 14 amino acids long. V lost 3 bases to trimming and J lost 3 bases; unmatched junction nucleotides: 5. CDR3 loop: CASSSTGMDTEAFF. The CDR3 nucleotides read TGTGCCAGCAGCTCGACAGGGATGGACACTGAAGCTTTCTTT.

V is TRBV7-2 and J is TRBJ1-5; possible D gene TRBD1, 5 bases. The CDR3 consists of 16 residues. Germline-derived CDR1 and CDR2 are SGHTA and FQGNSA. The V end lost 3 bases, the J end lost 0 bases, and 12 bases lay between the germline ends. CDR3 amino acids: CASSFQGGASNQPQHF. CDR3 in DNA: TGTGCCAGCAGCTTTCAGGGCGGGGCTAGCAATCAGCCCCAGCATTTT.

The genes are TRBV5-1 and TRBJ2-7; a possible D gene is TRBD1 (7 bases). There are 19 residues in the CDR3. Germline V gene sequence: CDR1 SGHRS, CDR2 YFSETQ. The germline V and J ends were trimmed by 1 base and 0 bases, with 23 bases remaining between them. CDR3 loop: CASSLRRQGVSGSSYEQYF. DNA of the CDR3: TGCGCCAGCAGCTTGAGAAGGCAGGGGGTAAGCGGGTCCTCCTACGAGCAGTACTTC.

This clone showed up many times. This rearrangement joins TRBV10-3 to TRBJ2-1, with 7 bases aligning to TRBD2. Per the germline V gene, CDR1 is ENHRY and CDR2 is SYGVKD. V lost 0 bases to trimming and J lost 9 bases; unmatched junction nucleotides: 5. The CDR3 consists of 14 residues. The CDR3 DNA is TGTGCCATCAGTGAGTCACAGCGGGGAGGTGAGCAGTTCTTC. This translates into CAISESQRGGEQFF.

J is TRBJ2-3 and V is TRBV6-4; 7 bases fit TRBD2. CDR3 length equals 14 residues. Germline CDR1 MRHNA, CDR2 SNTAGT. The V segment lost 8 bases and the J segment 6 bases; nucleotides outside the gene matches: 11. The CDR3 protein is CASSRDGGMDTQYF. As DNA, the CDR3 is TGTGCCAGCTCCCGGGACGGGGGGATGGATACGCAGTATTTT.

The chain uses TRBV30 and TRBJ1-1, with D unresolved. Germline V gives CDR1 GTSNPN, CDR2 SVGIG (reference sequence). CDR3 length: 13 amino acids. V lost 0 bases and J lost 7, with 12 bases in between. The CDR3 region is CAWSVRQASEAFF. The CDR3 DNA follows: TGTGCCTGGAGTGTCCGCCAGGCCAGTGAAGCTTTCTTT.